This T cell receptor beta chain was captured in a study of cytomegalovirus exposure and HLA in healthy donors. Germline CDR1 reads SEHNR; CDR2 reads FQNEAQ (reference sequence). The CDR3 is 16 amino acids. J lost 2 bases, V lost 5 bases, and 4 bases had no gene match. Clones were sequenced by immunoSEQ multiplex PCR, and TCRdb holds only the in-frame ones, with some missing. In the table there are under 150,000 clones, approximately 84% of which are singletons. Points from the study as a whole: Altogether, 150 to 200 TCR beta chains were recorded as cytomegalovirus-associated.

The donors were in the approximately 120-subject validation cohort, distinct from the approximately 730-subject first cohort. Concerning this clone itself: The antigen is unknown.

This TCR came from a woman in her twenties or thirties in good health and CMV-seronegative. The source material was PBMCs. The rearrangement uses TRBV7-9 and TRBJ2-5; 14 bases agree with TRBD2. Here the CDR3 reads CASSTGLAGGQETQYF. CDR3 bases: TGTGCCAGCAGCACAGGACTAGCGGGGGGACAAGAGACCCAGTACTTC.